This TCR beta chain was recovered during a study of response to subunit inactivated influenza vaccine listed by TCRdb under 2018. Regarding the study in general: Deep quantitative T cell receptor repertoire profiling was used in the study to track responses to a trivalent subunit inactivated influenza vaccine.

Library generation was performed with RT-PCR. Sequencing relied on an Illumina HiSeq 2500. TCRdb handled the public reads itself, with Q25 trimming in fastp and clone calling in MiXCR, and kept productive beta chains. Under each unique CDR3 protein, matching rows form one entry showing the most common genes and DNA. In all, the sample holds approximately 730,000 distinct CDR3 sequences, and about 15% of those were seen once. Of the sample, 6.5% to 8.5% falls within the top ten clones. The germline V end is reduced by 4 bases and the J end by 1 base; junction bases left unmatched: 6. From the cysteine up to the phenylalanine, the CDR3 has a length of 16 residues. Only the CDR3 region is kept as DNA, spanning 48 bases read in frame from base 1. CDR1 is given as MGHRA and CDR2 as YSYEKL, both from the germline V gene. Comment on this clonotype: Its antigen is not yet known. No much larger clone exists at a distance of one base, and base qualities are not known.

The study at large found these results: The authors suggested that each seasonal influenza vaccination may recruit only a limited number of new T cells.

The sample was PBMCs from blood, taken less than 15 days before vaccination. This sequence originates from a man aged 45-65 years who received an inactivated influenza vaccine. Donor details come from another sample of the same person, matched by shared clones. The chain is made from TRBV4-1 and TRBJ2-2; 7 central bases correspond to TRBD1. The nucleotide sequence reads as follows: TGCGCCAGCAGCCCCCGGGACAGACAGAACACCGGGGAGCTGTTTTTT. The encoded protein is CASSPRDRQNTGELFF.